This TCR beta chain was sequenced in a study of control samples from healthy donors and cancer patients. Germline assignment: CDR1 MRHNA and CDR2 SNTAGT. The V end lost 6 bases, the J end lost 8 bases, and 2 bases lay between the germline ends. This CDR3 has 10 residues. Sequenced by immunoSEQ multiplex PCR; TCRdb stores in-frame clones only, minus some. The profile covers around 130,000 clones, with around 87% appearing a single time and 9.5% to 13% taken by the ten largest. Sequenced: blood. This sequence originates from a man aged 30 to 39 in good health. The rearrangement links TRBV6-4 to TRBJ1-6, with D hard to call. The CDR3 nucleotides read TGTGCCAGCAGGGATTCACCCCTCCACTTT. Translation gives CASRDSPLHF.